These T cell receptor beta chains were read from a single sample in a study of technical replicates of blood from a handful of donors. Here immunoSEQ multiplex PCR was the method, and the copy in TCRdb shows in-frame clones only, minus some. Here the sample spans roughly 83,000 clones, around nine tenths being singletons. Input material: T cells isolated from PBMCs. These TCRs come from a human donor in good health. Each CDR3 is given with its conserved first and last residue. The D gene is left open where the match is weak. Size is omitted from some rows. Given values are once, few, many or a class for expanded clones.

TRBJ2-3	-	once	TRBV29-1	TGCAGCGTTGATAGGGGTTTCACAGATACGCAGTATTTT	CSVDRGFTDTQYF
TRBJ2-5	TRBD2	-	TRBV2	TGTGCCAGGGGGACTAGCGGGAGAGAGACCCAGTACTTC	CARGTSGRETQYF
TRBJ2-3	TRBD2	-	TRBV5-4	TGTGCCAGCAGCCAGCCTAGCGGGAGTCGAGATACGCAGTATTTT	CASSQPSGSRDTQYF
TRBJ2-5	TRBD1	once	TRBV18	TGTGCCAGCTCACCGCAGGGGGCGGGGGAGACCCAGTACTTC	CASSPQGAGETQYF
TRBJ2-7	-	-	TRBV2	TGTGCCAGCAGGGGGCAGGCCTACGAGCAGTACTTC	CASRGQAYEQYF
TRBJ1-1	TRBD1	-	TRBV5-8	TGTGCCAGCAGCGTCTCAGCAGGGGGGACTGAAGCTTTCTTT	CASSVSAGGTEAFF
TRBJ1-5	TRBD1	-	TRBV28	TGTGCCAGCAGTTTTTCAGGGGGAGGCAATCAGCCCCAGCATTTT	CASSFSGGGNQPQHF
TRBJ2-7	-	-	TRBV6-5	TGTGCCAGCAGCCGTGCGCGCGGAGACTCCTACGAGCAGTACTTC	CASSRARGDSYEQYF
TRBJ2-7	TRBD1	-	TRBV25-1	TGTGCCAGCAGTGGGGCCGCGGACAGGGGGTTGTGGGAGCAGTACTTC	CASSGAADRGLWEQYF
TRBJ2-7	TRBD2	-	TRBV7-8	TGTGCCAGCAGCCCCACACAGCGGGAGACGGTATACGAGCAGTACTTC	CASSPTQRETVYEQYF
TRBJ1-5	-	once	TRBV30	TGTGCCTGGAGCCCTGACAGCGTCAATCAGCCCCAGCATTTT	CAWSPDSVNQPQHF
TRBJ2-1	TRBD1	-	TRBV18	TGTGCCAGCTCACCTAGCCGGGACAGGGGGAAGAACTCCTACAATGAGCAGTTCTTC	CASSPSRDRGKNSYNEQFF
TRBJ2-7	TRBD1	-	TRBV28	TGTGCCAGCAGTCCGTGGGACAGGACCATATGGGAGCAGTACTTC	CASSPWDRTIWEQYF